This entry lists 16 T cell receptor beta chains sequenced from one sample in a study of blood T cell repertoires in COVID-19. Sequencing was performed with immunoSEQ multiplex PCR; in TCRdb, only in-frame clones are kept and a portion is missing. The repertoire has about 80,000 clones, roughly 87% of them found once; the top ten carry approximately 12%. The specimen was peripheral blood. The receptors stem from an older man with acute or convalescent COVID-19.

This clone was detected a few times. The genes are TRBV5-1 and TRBJ2-7; TRBD1 agrees at 8 bases. CDR3 length: 14 amino acids. The ends lost 3 bases at V and 7 bases at J; junction bases unmatched: 9. CDR1 is SGHRS and CDR2 is YFSETQ in the germline V gene. CDR3 nucleotide sequence: TGCGCCAGCAGCTACGGACAGGGAAAGGGAGAGCAGTACTTC. This codes for CASSYGQGKGEQYF.

This chain joins TRBV7-2 and TRBJ2-2; D might be TRBD2 (5 bases). Trimming removed 1 base from V and 4 bases from J, with 10 bases in between. CDR1 is SGHTA, CDR2 FQGNSA, per germline. This CDR3 region has 15 residues. The CDR3 sequence is CASSLVLVGTGELFF. The CDR3 DNA sequence: TGTGCCAGCAGCTTAGTACTAGTAGGCACCGGGGAGCTGTTTTTT.

The chain recombines TRBV20-1 with TRBJ2-5; D may be TRBD2 (7 bases). V lost 3 bases and J lost 2, with 16 bases in between. The CDR3 loop spans 15 amino acids. Germline assignment: CDR1 DFQATT and CDR2 SNEGSKA (reference sequence). The CDR3: CSASTRGAWQETQYF. In DNA, the CDR3 is TGCAGTGCTAGTACCCGGGGGGCTTGGCAAGAGACCCAGTACTTC.

The rearrangement joins TRBV12-3 or TRBV12-4 to TRBJ1-3; D uncertain. V was pared by 6 bases and J by 4 bases, with 4 bases between. The CDR3 covers 11 residues. This CDR3 is CASRQGNTIYF. In DNA, the CDR3 is TGTGCCAGCAGACAGGGAAACACCATATATTTT.

The V call is TRBV5-4, the J call TRBJ2-1, with a possible D match to TRBD2 (5 bases). Germline CDR1 reads SGHNT; CDR2 reads YYREEE (reference sequence). V was pared by 0 bases and J by 0 bases, with 13 bases between. The CDR3 is 17 residues long. The CDR3 region has the DNA TGTGCCAGCAGCTTGGATGGTTCGGGGTTCTCCTACAATGAGCAGTTCTTC. This gives the protein CASSLDGSGFSYNEQFF.

The rearrangement uses TRBV6-5 and TRBJ1-2, with 8 nucleotides matching TRBD1. Germline CDR1 MNHEY, CDR2 SVGAGI. The CDR3 length is 15 residues. J gave up 2 bases and V 4 bases, and 6 bases lay outside the gene matches. Here the CDR3 DNA reads TGTGCCAGCAGTTCGTCGACAGGGGCCAACTATGGCTACACCTTC. Amino acid sequence: CASSSSTGANYGYTF.

This chain joins TRBV19 and TRBJ1-5; 7 bases fit TRBD1. This CDR3 comprises 15 residues. Trimming cost V 3 bases and J 7 bases; bases outside gene matches: 9. From germline, CDR1 is LNHDA and CDR2 SQIVND (reference sequence). The CDR3 spells CASSISLTGFQPQHF. The CDR3 DNA follows: TGTGCCAGTAGTATTTCCCTGACAGGGTTCCAGCCCCAGCATTTT.

The chain is built from TRBV6-5 and TRBJ2-3; possible D gene TRBD2, 6 bases. The germline gives CDR1 MNHEY, CDR2 SVGAGI. CDR3 size: 13 residues. The V gene lost 6 bases and the J gene lost 0 bases, with 7 bases spanning the gap. CDR3 sequence: CASRGRSTDTQYF. CDR3 in DNA: TGTGCCAGCAGGGGGAGGAGCACAGATACGCAGTATTTT.

The V and J genes are TRBV7-8 and TRBJ1-2, with a possible D match to TRBD1 (5 bases). The V end lost 5 bases, the J end lost 0 bases, and 13 bases lay between the germline ends. Germline V lookup: CDR1 SGHVS, CDR2 FQNEAQ. This CDR3 is 15 amino acids long. The CDR3 loop reads CASSLARQSNYGYTF. As DNA, the CDR3 is TGTGCCAGCAGCCTCGCTAGACAGTCTAACTATGGCTACACCTTC. The entire variable domain, with the rest obtained from reference TRBV7-8 and TRBJ1-2, is as follows: GAGVSQSPRYKVAKRGQDVALRCDPISGHVSLFWYQQALGQGPEFLTYFQNEAQLDKSGLPSDRFFAERPEGSVSTLKIQRTQQEDSAVYLCASSLARQSNYGYTFGSGTRLTVV.

This chain's CDR3 is CASSWEEGVYEQYF. The CDR3 nucleotides read TGTGCCAGCAGTTGGGAGGAAGGGGTCTACGAGCAGTACTTC. V and J are TRBV6-2 or TRBV6-3 and TRBJ2-7; D possibly corresponds to TRBD2 (6 bases). The CDR3 sequence is 14 residues long. Germline CDR1 and CDR2: MNHEY and SVGEGT. Trimming removed 4 bases from V and 3 bases from J, with 13 bases in between.

The V call is TRBV25-1, the J call TRBJ1-1; 8 nucleotides line up with TRBD1. Unmatched junction bases numbered 4, after V lost 6 bases and J lost 4 bases. The V gene's germline CDR1 is MGHDK and CDR2 SYGVNS. This CDR3 has 13 residues. The CDR3 loop is CASRDRAATEAFF. The DNA for the CDR3 is TGTGCCAGCAGGGACAGGGCGGCCACTGAAGCTTTCTTT.

This chain links TRBV5-4 with TRBJ1-4; D remains unclear. The CDR3 length is 15 residues. V lost 0 bases and J lost 8, with 14 bases in between. The V gene's germline CDR1 is SGHNT and CDR2 YYREEE (reference sequence). CDR3 DNA sequence: TGTGCCAGCAGCTTGGCAAGCGCCGTCTCGGAAAAACTGTTTTTT. Amino acids: CASSLASAVSEKLFF. Full variable domain (outside the CDR3, taken from reference TRBV5-4 and TRBJ1-4): ETGVTQSPTHLIKTRGQQVTLRCSSQSGHNTVSWYQQALGQGPQFIFQYYREEENGRGNFPPRFSGLQFPNYSSELNVNALELDDSALYLCASSLASAVSEKLFFGSGTQLSVL.

The J gene is TRBJ2-2, the V gene TRBV18, with 10 nucleotides matching TRBD1. CDR1 and CDR2 from the germline V gene are KGHSH and LQKENI. This CDR3 is 16 amino acids long. Trimming cost V 1 base and J 5 bases; bases outside gene matches: 4. The DNA for the CDR3 is TGTGCCAGCTCACCACGACAGGGGGCGGTTACCGGGGAGCTGTTTTTT. This translates into CASSPRQGAVTGELFF.

In DNA form, the CDR3 reads TGTGCCAGCAGCTCAGACGGAGTCGGGAAACTGTTTTTT. Translation: CASSSDGVGKLFF. The chain combines TRBV11-2 with TRBJ1-4; D is unresolved. The CDR3 sequence is 13 residues long. Per the germline V gene, CDR1 is SGHAT and CDR2 is FQNNGV. Trimming removed 4 bases at V and 11 bases at J, with 14 bases between.

The chain joins TRBV19 to TRBJ1-1; D unclear. The germline CDR1 and CDR2 sequences are LNHDA and SQIVND (reference sequence). Trimming pared 5 bases from V and 4 bases from J, leaving 8 bases between. The CDR3 is 12 amino acids. In DNA form, the CDR3 reads TGTGCCAGTAGTGGGGAGGTCACTGAAGCTTTCTTT. It translates to CASSGEVTEAFF.

The chain is built from TRBV6-1 and TRBJ2-7, with 7 bases matching TRBD1. Germline-derived CDR1 and CDR2 are MNHNS and SASEGT. The junction had 5 bases not matched to a gene; V was cut back by 0 bases and J by 3 bases. This CDR3 is 15 amino acids long. The CDR3 here is CASSEAVTGIYEQYF. The CDR3 DNA reads TGTGCCAGCAGTGAAGCCGTGACAGGGATCTACGAGCAGTACTTC.